The sequence of this TCR beta chain was determined in a study of blood T cell repertoires in COVID-19. Study overall: In each case, the material was cDNA or gDNA derived from T cells, B-cell-depleted T cells, or PBMCs.

CDR1 is MNHEY, CDR2 SVGAGI, per germline. V was clipped by 5 bases and J by 2 bases, with 13 bases between them. The CDR3 loop spans 14 amino acids. Using immunoSEQ multiplex PCR, the repertoire was profiled, and TCRdb retains in-frame clones only, with some absent. The sample contains tens of thousands of clones, roughly 87% of which appear only once. This TCR was recovered from a human donor in a cohort sampled during active COVID-19. The source material was peripheral blood. The genes are TRBV6-5 and TRBJ2-7; the D gene is possibly TRBD1 (5 bases). Here the CDR3 DNA reads TGTGCCAGCAGTCCAACAAGACAGACCTACGAGCAGTACTTC. Protein sequence: CASSPTRQTYEQYF.